The present entry profiles one T cell receptor (beta chain) with its context. This specimen belongs to a study of chemoradiotherapy in HPV16-positive cancers. The assay was immunoSEQ multiplex PCR, and TCRdb's table has in-frame clones only and misses some. The sample carries about 30,000 clones, roughly nine tenths recorded once. Germline CDR1 and CDR2: PRHDT and FYEKMQ (reference sequence). V was pared by 2 bases and J by 7 bases, with 12 bases between. The CDR3 has 14 amino acids. The rearrangement links TRBV13 to TRBJ2-1; either TRBD1 or TRBD2 may fit D (6 bases each). Sequenced material: blood, taken from a patient who underwent chemoradiotherapy. This receptor was taken from a human donor with HPV-associated anogenital cancer. The CDR3 DNA is TGTGCCAGCAGCTTATACGGGGGCTTGAATGAGCAGTTCTTC. This sequence encodes CASSLYGGLNEQFF.